The 27 T cell receptor beta chains presented below share a single source sample, sequenced in a study of sequential checkpoint blockade in melanoma. Indicated treatment: randomized to nivolumab then ipilimumab (arm A) or the reverse (arm B). The protocol was immunoSEQ multiplex PCR, while the TCRdb copy is restricted to in-frame clones and leaves out a portion. The data show roughly 20,000 clones, under 80% seen once. Sample: CD8+ T cells sorted from blood (inferred from file names), taken from a patient given nivolumab and ipilimumab in sequence. Receptor source: a human donor with melanoma.

Of note for this clone: The same CDR3 is also encoded by other DNA sequences in this sample. The chain joins TRBV4-3 to TRBJ1-3, with D possibly matching TRBD1 (6 bases). The CDR3 totals 16 residues. The V end was cut by 3 bases, the J end by 4 bases, with 16 bases between. Germline V CDR1 and CDR2: LGHNA, YSLEER. This CDR3 reads CASSQDRGGVGNTIYF. Written as DNA, the CDR3 is TGCGCCAGCAGCCAGGATAGGGGGGGAGTCGGAAACACCATATATTTT.

This chain uses TRBV6-5 with TRBJ1-5; 7 bases align to TRBD1. The CDR3 spans 13 residues. Germline values: CDR1 MNHEY, CDR2 SVGAGI. J lost 4 bases, V lost 4 bases, and 1 base had no gene match. In DNA, the CDR3 is TGTGCCAGCAGTTTACAGGGGAATCAGCCCCAGCATTTT. It is translated as CASSLQGNQPQHF.

V usage is TRBV19 and J usage is TRBJ2-5, with a weak D call TRBD1 (5 bases). V shed 6 bases and J shed 1 base, with 12 bases lying between them. The CDR3 consists of 14 residues. Germline lookup yields CDR1 LNHDA and CDR2 SQIVND (reference sequence). The CDR3 sequence: CASRKKGIQETQYF. The CDR3 DNA follows: TGTGCCAGTAGGAAGAAGGGGATCCAAGAGACCCAGTACTTC.

The rearrangement uses TRBV4-1 and TRBJ1-6; the D gene is possibly TRBD1 (5 bases). The ends were cut back, 1 base at V and 4 bases at J, with 17 bases in the middle. CDR1 MGHRA and CDR2 YSYEKL come from the germline V gene. The CDR3 has 18 residues. CDR3 sequence: CASSQGNPGVGYNSPLHF. CDR3 DNA: TGCGCCAGCAGCCAAGGAAATCCGGGGGTAGGATATAATTCACCCCTCCACTTT.

V and J are TRBV4-2 and TRBJ2-1; 7 bases line up with TRBD1. This CDR3 has 15 residues. The V segment lost 0 bases and the J segment 4 bases; nucleotides outside the gene matches: 3. Germline V gives CDR1 LGHNA, CDR2 YNFKEQ. The CDR3 is CASSQDKGQYNEQFF. As DNA, the CDR3 is TGTGCCAGCAGCCAAGACAAGGGACAGTACAATGAGCAGTTCTTC.

The V and J genes are TRBV7-9 and TRBJ2-2, with 14 bases lining up with TRBD2. V lost 4 bases to trimming and J lost 9 bases; unmatched junction nucleotides: 7. The CDR3 consists of 16 residues. The germline V gene encodes CDR1 SEHNR and CDR2 FQNEAQ (reference sequence). DNA of the CDR3: TGTGCCAGCAGCTCCTGGACTAGCGGGAGGCCCCGGGAGCTGTTTTTT. It translates to CASSSWTSGRPRELFF.

The chain links TRBV4-3 to TRBJ2-1; 8 bases are shared with TRBD2. The ends lost 1 base at V and 4 bases at J; junction bases unmatched: 15. The CDR3 is made up of 19 amino acids. Germline CDR1 LGHNA, CDR2 YSLEER. The CDR3 spells CASSQAWGTRNPPYNEQFF. The CDR3 coding sequence is TGCGCCAGCAGCCAAGCTTGGGGGACTAGGAACCCCCCTTACAATGAGCAGTTCTTC.

The V gene is TRBV11-2, the J gene TRBJ2-3; D is possibly TRBD2 (6 bases). The CDR3 is 18 residues long. The germline V gene has CDR1 SGHAT and CDR2 FQNNGV. Trimming took 1 base from V and 3 from J, leaving 20 bases between them. CDR3 region: CASSLAHHLAGTTDTQYF. The DNA for the CDR3 is TGTGCCAGCAGCTTAGCCCATCATCTCGCGGGAACTACAGATACGCAGTATTTT.

This clone is medium-sized. The chain recombines TRBV6-5 with TRBJ1-5; 9 positions agree with TRBD1. The V and J ends lost 8 bases and 4 bases, in that order; junction bases with no gene match: 9. The CDR3 totals 15 residues. The germline CDR1 and CDR2 sequences are MNHEY and SVGAGI. DNA of the CDR3: TGTGCCAGCCGACCTTACGGACAGGGGAATCAGCCCCAGCATTTT. Protein: CASRPYGQGNQPQHF.

This rearrangement joins TRBV19 to TRBJ1-5; D gene uncertain. Trimming pared 5 bases from V and 6 bases from J, leaving 14 bases between. The CDR3 has 14 amino acids. Germline-derived CDR1 and CDR2 are LNHDA and SQIVND (reference sequence). CDR3 DNA: TGTGCCAGTAGTGAACGGGGTCGGGTTCAGCCCCAGCATTTT. Its protein product is CASSERGRVQPQHF.

The chain has TRBV6-5 and TRBJ2-1; 8 bases line up with TRBD1. The CDR3 contains 15 residues. V dropped 4 bases and J dropped 6; count of bases not matched to a gene: 8. Germline V gives CDR1 MNHEY, CDR2 SVGAGI. The CDR3 is CASSFRTGLRNEQFF. In nucleotides, the CDR3 is TGTGCCAGCAGTTTCCGGACAGGGCTCCGCAATGAGCAGTTCTTC.

The V gene is TRBV29-1, the J gene TRBJ2-1; no definite D call. Trimming removed 3 bases from V and 0 bases from J, with 12 bases in between. The CDR3 is made up of 15 amino acids. The germline V gene encodes CDR1 SQVTM and CDR2 ANQGSEA. The CDR3 here is CSVDGRTGSYNEQFF. The CDR3 DNA reads as TGCAGCGTTGATGGTAGAACTGGCTCCTACAATGAGCAGTTCTTC.

The CDR3 reads CASSPASNEQFF. CDR3 bases: TGTGCCAGCTCACCCGCTAGCAATGAGCAGTTCTTC. The chain joins TRBV18 to TRBJ2-1; D not certain. This CDR3 has 12 residues. Germline CDR1 and CDR2: KGHSH and LQKENI. The V gene lost 3 bases and the J gene lost 6 bases, with 6 bases spanning the gap.

This chain uses TRBV9 with TRBJ2-7; TRBD1 matches 8 bases. V dropped 0 bases and J dropped 5; count of bases not matched to a gene: 7. The CDR3 extends over 15 amino acids. CDR1 and CDR2 from the germline V gene are SGDLS and YYNGEE. The CDR3 region has the DNA TGTGCCAGCAGCGTAGCCGGCAGGGGGCAGGACGAGCAGTACTTC. Protein: CASSVAGRGQDEQYF.

The J gene is TRBJ1-2, the V gene TRBV7-7; D gene uncertain. There are 17 residues in the CDR3. With 5 bases removed from V and 4 bases from J, the gap between germline ends came to 23 bases. Germline loops: CDR1 SSHAT, CDR2 FNYEAQ (reference sequence). This chain's CDR3 is CASSNSTKCRKIYGYTF. As DNA, the CDR3 is TGTGCCAGCAGCAACTCGACTAAGTGCCGAAAGATCTATGGCTACACCTTC.

The chain has TRBV7-8 and TRBJ1-4; 11 bases agree with TRBD1. The V and J ends lost 3 bases and 0 bases, in that order; junction bases with no gene match: 3. In germline, CDR1 is SGHVS, CDR2 FQNEAQ. The CDR3 runs 17 residues. The CDR3 region is CASSFPGQGATNEKLFF. The CDR3 DNA reads TGTGCCAGCAGCTTCCCGGGACAGGGGGCAACTAATGAAAAACTGTTTTTT.

Worth noting for this clone: Additional DNA sequences in this sample encode the identical CDR3. The rearrangement links TRBV7-6 to TRBJ2-2, with a tentative D call TRBD2 (6 bases). The V gene's germline CDR1 is SGHVS and CDR2 FNYEAQ. The V end was cut by 1 base, the J end by 2 bases, with 14 bases between. This CDR3 contains 17 residues. The CDR3 DNA follows: TGTGCCAGCAGCTTAGTGCGTCCGGGGGTTAACACCGGGGAGCTGTTTTTT. This sequence encodes CASSLVRPGVNTGELFF.

V gene TRBV4-2 combines with J gene TRBJ2-5, with 8 bases aligning to TRBD1. V was clipped by 1 base and J by 5 bases; unmatched bases: 0. Germline CDR1 is LGHNA and CDR2 is YNFKEQ. The CDR3 has 13 amino acids. The CDR3 DNA sequence: TGTGCCAGCAGCCAAGGACAGGGGGAGACCCAGTACTTC. It codes for CASSQGQGETQYF.

CDR3 bases: TGTGCCAGCAGCTTACTCTACGAGCAGTACTTC. Amino acids: CASSLLYEQYF. The chain couples TRBV7-8 to TRBJ2-7; D is unresolved. The length of the CDR3 is 11 residues. CDR1 and CDR2 (germline): SGHVS, FQNEAQ. Trimming removed 2 bases at V and 3 bases at J, with 2 bases between.

The chain carries TRBV2 and TRBJ1-6; D not certain. CDR1 SNHLY and CDR2 FYNNEI come from the germline V gene. Trimming took off 7 bases at V and 2 bases at J, with 6 bases between the two ends. The CDR3 runs to 13 residues. CDR3 nucleotides: TGTGCCAGCAAACAGCCCTATAATTCACCCCTCCACTTT. This gives the protein CASKQPYNSPLHF.

V and J are TRBV9 and TRBJ1-2; no reliable D call. CDR1 and CDR2 (germline): SGDLS, YYNGEE. Trimming pared 3 bases from V and 4 bases from J, leaving 16 bases between. The CDR3 consists of 15 residues. CDR3 nucleotide sequence: TGTGCCAGCAGCGGTTTGCCCGGGGTCCTCTATGGCTACACCTTC. Residues: CASSGLPGVLYGYTF.

This chain uses TRBV30 with TRBJ2-1; D possibly corresponds to TRBD2 (7 bases). V was clipped by 2 bases and J by 4 bases, with 12 bases between them. Per the germline V gene, CDR1 is GTSNPN and CDR2 is SVGIG (reference sequence). The CDR3 is 14 amino acids. CDR3: CAWSFGGLYNEQFF. CDR3 sequence (DNA): TGTGCCTGGAGTTTCGGGGGGCTATACAATGAGCAGTTCTTC.

The chain recombines TRBV25-1 with TRBJ2-1; 11 nucleotides align to TRBD2. The CDR3 length is 17 residues. Trimming at V came to 3 bases and at J to 3 bases, leaving 7 bases not matched to a gene. Germline V gene sequence: CDR1 MGHDK, CDR2 SYGVNS. The CDR3 loop is CASSDGTSGVNYNEQFF. CDR3 nucleotide sequence: TGTGCCAGCAGTGATGGGACTAGCGGAGTGAACTACAATGAGCAGTTCTTC.

This clone showed up just once. V gene TRBV4-3 combines with J gene TRBJ2-5, with D possibly matching TRBD2 (5 bases). CDR1 and CDR2 (germline): LGHNA, YSLEER. V lost 0 bases, J lost 1 base, and 6 bases lay in between. This CDR3 spans 14 amino acids. The CDR3 coding sequence is TGCGCCAGCAGCCAAGAAGGACTCCAAGAGACCCAGTACTTC. Protein: CASSQEGLQETQYF.

This sequence joins TRBV5-8 and TRBJ1-2; 8 bases map to TRBD1. J lost 5 bases, V lost 0 bases, and 3 bases had no gene match. The V gene's germline CDR1 is SGHTS and CDR2 YDEGEE. There are 14 residues in the CDR3. CDR3 DNA: TGTGCCAGCAGCTTGGACAGGGGGGGGTATGGCTACACCTTC. Protein product: CASSLDRGGYGYTF.

This clone was seen only a few times. The rearrangement links TRBV4-1 to TRBJ1-1, with no clear D. Germline lookup yields CDR1 MGHRA and CDR2 YSYEKL. Between the trimmed V and J ends, which lost 0 bases and 1 base, there was a span of 9 bases. CDR3 length equals 15 residues. The CDR3 DNA reads TGCGCCAGCAGCCAAGATGTGGGCACGAACACTGAAGCTTTCTTT. Amino acids: CASSQDVGTNTEAFF.

The sample holds one count of this clone. The genes are TRBV14 and TRBJ2-3, with 9 bases identical to TRBD1. Germline CDR1 is SGHDN and CDR2 is FVKESK. The V gene end was trimmed by 4 bases and the J gene end by 3 bases; junction bases not matched to a gene: 8. The CDR3 covers 16 residues. The CDR3 spells CASSLYNRGRTDTQYF. The CDR3 DNA reads as TGTGCCAGCAGCCTCTACAACAGGGGGCGTACAGATACGCAGTATTTT.